This T cell receptor beta chain derives from a study of shared clonotypes between healthy human individuals. Replicate sorted-subset PCRs were loaded with roughly 200 ng DNA, tens of thousands of T cell genomes. Produced via immunoSEQ multiplex PCR; TCRdb's table is partial and in-frame only. The table records 550,000 to 650,000 clones, 90% to 97% of them present only once. This clone has a single count. It was CD45RO-negative cells, positively selected for CCR7, that made up naive CD8 cells, with terminally differentiated effector memory CD45RA+ cells excluded. The CDR3 contains 16 residues. Germline values: CDR1 MNHEY, CDR2 SMNVEV (reference sequence). V lost 5 bases to trimming and J lost 5 bases; unmatched junction nucleotides: 7.

Sequencing used naive CD8+ T cells sorted from blood. The chain recombines TRBV27 with TRBJ2-5, with 14 nucleotides matching TRBD2. This sequence originates from a woman aged 25 to 39 in good health. The CDR3 spells CASSRLAGGPHETQYF. The CDR3 nucleotides are TGTGCCAGCAGTCGACTAGCGGGAGGGCCCCATGAGACCCAGTACTTC.